The entry below gives a single TCR beta chain sequence along with its context. Which antigen it targets is not known. No qualities accompany the bases; no much larger clone lies one base away. TCRbeta CDR3 regions were amplified from genomic DNA by means of the immunoSEQ Assay, a bias-controlled multiplex PCR. In the authors' own workflow: Within the assay, amplification of reference gene primers was used to estimate how many nucleated cells each sample contained. Sequence reads were collapsed and filtered to measure the absolute abundance of every unique TCRbeta CDR3 rearrangement. Productive Simpson clonality was computed per sample as the square root of Simpson's diversity index over productive rearrangements. What TCRdb holds here is the immuneACCESS table cut down to in-frame rearrangements. Part of the clones is not present; checked against another copy, under half of the missing clones reflect an unresolved V gene, and the others are unexplained. The D gene and trimming were derived from the DNA, and the V and J assignments and clone size from that table. In this sample the table shows under 50,000 clones, roughly nine tenths of which occur a single time. The ten largest clones represent over 15% of the sample.

Whole blood was collected in K2EDTA tubes by collaborating institutions according to the institutions' own protocols. Collaborator samples were shipped for TCRbeta analysis as frozen whole blood, isolated PBMCs, or DNA extracted from either sample type. From its cysteine to its phenylalanine, the CDR3 spans 15 amino acids. The retained sequence is limited to the CDR3, 45 bases, with the frame set at the first base. Trimming takes 1 base from V and 4 bases from J, and the germline ends sit 11 bases apart. From the germline V gene, CDR1 is SGHNT and CDR2 is YENEEA. The sample is drawn from a study of blood T cell repertoires in COVID-19 (TCRdb year 2020). The study in broad terms: Samples from collaborators originated in the United States, Italy and Spain and spanned both the acute and convalescent phases of COVID-19. The prospective study material was composed of cDNA or gDNA derived from T cells, B-cell-depleted T cells, or PBMCs. Deeply sampled blood TCRbeta repertoires from subjects exposed to, actively infected with, or recovered from COVID-19 were included in the dataset. The repertoires were made available in a free public database intended to serve as a resource for research on the immune response to SARS-CoV-2. The samples were drawn from two sources: the first 160 participants of the ongoing ImmuneRACE study, and 1,000 to 1,500 subjects contributed by 6 global collaborators. The sample metadata nearly always contained a de-identified subject ID, COVID-19 status, age in years and sex. Where available, HLA class I and class II types were taken from metadata supplied by the sample provider and were not determined by assay-based typing. Study-level results and caveats: How much clinical and demographic metadata was included differed by source and by participant, and the metadata was provided uncurated.

The V gene is TRBV11-3 and the J gene is TRBJ2-1, and possibly TRBD1, on 7 matching bases. This clonotype was sampled from a man aged 70-80 years with active COVID-19. The sequencing input was peripheral blood. CDR3 sequence: CASSLGGDRYNEQFF. The DNA is as follows: TGTGCCAGCAGCTTAGGGGGGGACAGATACAATGAGCAGTTCTTC.